This T cell receptor beta chain was sequenced during a study of blood T cell repertoires in COVID-19. Study information: Acute-phase and convalescent COVID-19 samples originated in the United States, Italy and Spain. Nucleic acid was either cDNA or gDNA, and it came from T cells, B-cell-depleted T cells, or PBMCs.

Trimming at V came to 6 bases and at J to 3 bases, leaving 9 bases not matched to a gene. CDR3 length: 15 amino acids. Germline CDR1 and CDR2: SEHNR and FQNEAQ (reference sequence). Original analysis: Nucleated cell number was recorded as an estimate derived from reference gene primer amplification. Profiling relied on immunoSEQ multiplex PCR, and the TCRdb table lists in-frame clones only, not all of them. V and J calls plus clone size are reproduced from that table; the DNA served to infer D and trimming. The table lists roughly 56,000 clones, about 92% of them singletons. This TCR was sampled from a man aged 45 to 65 with active COVID-19. The chain is built from TRBV7-9 and TRBJ2-7, with TRBD1 matching 9 bases. The sequencing input was peripheral blood. CDR3 sequence (DNA): TGTGCCAGCAGTTATACCGGGACAGGGTACTACGAGCAGTACTTC. As protein: CASSYTGTGYYEQYF.